A selection of T cell receptor beta chains follows, all from one sample in a study of blood T cell repertoires in COVID-19. Method: immunoSEQ multiplex PCR; TCRdb's copy keeps in-frame clones and lacks some. The profile covers roughly 320,000 clones, with more than 80% appearing a single time and approximately 6.5% taken by the ten largest. What was sequenced was peripheral blood. The source is a woman aged 45 to 65 with COVID-19, enrolled during active disease. The CDR3 runs from the conserved cysteine through the conserved F or W. A D gene is named only where the DNA matches it firmly. Clone size is given for some rows only: seen once, a few or many times, or a class if the clone is expanded.

clone size: NA; V gene: TRBV27; J gene: TRBJ2-1; D gene: NA; CDR3 protein: CASSTYRGRGHEQFF; CDR3 DNA: TGTGCCAGCAGTACCTACAGAGGAAGGGGCCATGAGCAGTTCTTC
clone size: NA; V gene: TRBV3-1/TRBV3-2; J gene: TRBJ2-6; D gene: TRBD2; CDR3 protein: CASSQDTSGSGANVLTF; CDR3 DNA: TGTGCCAGCAGCCAAGATACTAGCGGCTCTGGGGCCAACGTCCTGACTTTC
clone size: NA; V gene: TRBV19; J gene: TRBJ1-5; D gene: TRBD1; CDR3 protein: CASSIDTTGTGSQPQHF; CDR3 DNA: TGTGCCAGTAGTATAGACACTACCGGGACAGGGTCGCAGCCCCAGCATTTT
clone size: NA; V gene: TRBV5-5; J gene: TRBJ1-4; D gene: NA; CDR3 protein: CASSWGHARTNEKLFF; CDR3 DNA: TGTGCCAGCAGCTGGGGACACGCCAGGACTAATGAAAAACTGTTTTTT
clone size: NA; V gene: TRBV6-5; J gene: TRBJ1-5; D gene: TRBD1; CDR3 protein: CASRYFRDSSNQPQHF; CDR3 DNA: TGTGCCAGCAGATACTTTCGGGACAGTAGCAATCAGCCCCAGCATTTT
clone size: NA; V gene: TRBV4-2; J gene: TRBJ2-3; D gene: NA; CDR3 protein: CASSPLEDLLEGGWYSTDTQYF; CDR3 DNA: TGTGCCAGCAGCCCATTAGAGGATCTTCTAGAGGGGGGGTGGTATAGCACAGATACGCAGTATTTT
clone size: once; V gene: TRBV13; J gene: TRBJ2-3; D gene: TRBD2; CDR3 protein: CASSLGKRESTDTQYF; CDR3 DNA: TGTGCCAGCAGCTTAGGGAAGCGGGAGAGTACAGATACGCAGTATTTT
clone size: once; V gene: TRBV10-3; J gene: TRBJ1-1; D gene: TRBD1; CDR3 protein: CAISDGTGVAFF; CDR3 DNA: TGTGCCATCAGTGACGGGACAGGGGTAGCTTTCTTT
clone size: NA; V gene: TRBV7-2; J gene: TRBJ2-2; D gene: TRBD1; CDR3 protein: CASSQQGRNTGELFF; CDR3 DNA: TGTGCCAGCAGCCAACAGGGGAGGAACACCGGGGAGCTGTTTTTT
clone size: NA; V gene: TRBV3-1/TRBV3-2; J gene: TRBJ2-7; D gene: NA; CDR3 protein: CASSRTREYEQYF; CDR3 DNA: TGTGCCAGCAGCCGAACCAGGGAATACGAGCAGTACTTC
clone size: NA; V gene: TRBV30; J gene: TRBJ2-1; D gene: NA; CDR3 protein: CAWSPTEDEQFF; CDR3 DNA: TGTGCCTGGAGTCCAACGGAGGATGAGCAGTTCTTC
clone size: once; V gene: TRBV6-5; J gene: TRBJ1-1; D gene: NA; CDR3 protein: CASSYSVGVNTEAFF; CDR3 DNA: TGTGCCAGCAGTTACTCGGTAGGGGTGAACACTGAAGCTTTCTTT
clone size: once; V gene: TRBV7-3; J gene: TRBJ2-3; D gene: TRBD2; CDR3 protein: CASSHRGTSGRASTDTQYF; CDR3 DNA: TGTGCCAGCAGCCACCGGGGGACTAGCGGGAGAGCTAGCACAGATACGCAGTATTTT
clone size: NA; V gene: TRBV7-9; J gene: TRBJ1-4; D gene: NA; CDR3 protein: CASSLAAGPLAEKLFF; CDR3 DNA: TGTGCCAGCAGCTTAGCGGCAGGGCCCCTTGCCGAAAAACTGTTTTTT
clone size: once; V gene: TRBV6-2/TRBV6-3; J gene: TRBJ2-4; D gene: NA; CDR3 protein: CASSYSRQRNIQYF; CDR3 DNA: TGTGCCAGCAGTTACTCAAGACAGAGAAACATTCAGTACTTC
clone size: NA; V gene: TRBV5-1; J gene: TRBJ2-2; D gene: TRBD1; CDR3 protein: CASRLPGQGHSALFF; CDR3 DNA: TGCGCCAGCAGGCTACCGGGACAGGGCCACTCGGCCCTGTTTTTT
clone size: NA; V gene: TRBV25-1; J gene: TRBJ2-5; D gene: NA; CDR3 protein: CASSEGLSGTQYF; CDR3 DNA: TGTGCCAGCAGTGAAGGGCTGTCAGGGACCCAGTACTTC
clone size: NA; V gene: TRBV19; J gene: TRBJ2-2; D gene: TRBD2; CDR3 protein: CATLLAGGPTGELFF; CDR3 DNA: TGTGCCACCCTACTAGCGGGAGGGCCGACCGGGGAGCTGTTTTTT
clone size: NA; V gene: TRBV19; J gene: TRBJ1-1; D gene: TRBD1; CDR3 protein: CASTNQGARRTEAFF; CDR3 DNA: TGTGCCAGCACCAACCAGGGGGCGCGAAGGACTGAAGCTTTCTTT
clone size: NA; V gene: TRBV27; J gene: TRBJ2-3; D gene: TRBD1; CDR3 protein: CASSSAQGGTDTQYF; CDR3 DNA: TGTGCCAGCAGTTCAGCACAGGGGGGCACAGATACGCAGTATTTT
clone size: NA; V gene: TRBV5-1; J gene: TRBJ1-3; D gene: TRBD1; CDR3 protein: CASSTRQGMRGNTIYF; CDR3 DNA: TGCGCCAGCAGCACCCGACAGGGGATGCGTGGAAACACCATATATTTT
clone size: NA; V gene: TRBV5-5; J gene: TRBJ2-3; D gene: NA; CDR3 protein: CASSTSGGSTDTQYF; CDR3 DNA: TGTGCCAGCAGCACGAGTGGCGGGAGCACAGATACGCAGTATTTT
clone size: NA; V gene: TRBV27; J gene: TRBJ1-2; D gene: TRBD1; CDR3 protein: CASSLNDRDYGYTF; CDR3 DNA: TGTGCCAGCAGTTTGAACGACAGGGACTATGGCTACACCTTC